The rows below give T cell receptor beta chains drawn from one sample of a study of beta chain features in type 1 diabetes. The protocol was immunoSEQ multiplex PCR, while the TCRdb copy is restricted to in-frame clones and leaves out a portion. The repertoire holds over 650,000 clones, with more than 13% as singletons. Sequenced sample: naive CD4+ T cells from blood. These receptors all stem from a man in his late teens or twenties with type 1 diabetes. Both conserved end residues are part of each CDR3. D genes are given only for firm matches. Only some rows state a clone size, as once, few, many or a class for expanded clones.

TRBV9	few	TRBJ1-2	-	TGTGCCAGCAGCGGGGGACACGGGGCGGATGGCTACACCTTC	CASSGGHGADGYTF
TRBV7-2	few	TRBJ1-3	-	TGTGCCAGCAGCTCATCCGAGGGAAACACCATATATTTT	CASSSSEGNTIYF
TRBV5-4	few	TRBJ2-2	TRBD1	TGTGCCAGCAGCTCACAGGGGTCCACCGGGGAGCTGTTTTTT	CASSSQGSTGELFF
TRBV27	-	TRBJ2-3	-	TGTGCCAGCAGTCGACGACCGATATCATTCCGCGGCACAGATACGCAGTATTTT	CASSRRPISFRGTDTQYF
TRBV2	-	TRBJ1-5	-	TGTGCCAGCACCCCGGGAAGTTATAGCAATCAGCCCCAGCATTTT	CASTPGSYSNQPQHF
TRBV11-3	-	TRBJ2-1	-	TGTGCCAGCAGCCCACGGGCCTCCTACAATGAGCAGTTCTTC	CASSPRASYNEQFF
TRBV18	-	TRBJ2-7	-	TGTGCCAGCTCACAGAGCAGCTCCTACGAGCAGTACTTC	CASSQSSSYEQYF
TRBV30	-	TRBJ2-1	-	TGTGCCTGGAGTGGCCTACCCAGCTCCTACAATGAGCAGTTCTTC	CAWSGLPSSYNEQFF
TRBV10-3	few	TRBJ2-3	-	TGTGCCATCAGTGAGTCGACGGGGAATACGCAGTATTTT	CAISESTGNTQYF
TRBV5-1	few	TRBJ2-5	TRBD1	TGCGCCAGCAGCCCTGACAGGGGAACACTGGAGACCCAGTACTTC	CASSPDRGTLETQYF
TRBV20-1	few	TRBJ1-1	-	TGCAGTGCACCCCAAGGGGAAGCAGCTTTCTTT	CSAPQGEAAFF
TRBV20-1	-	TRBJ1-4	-	TGCAGTGCTCTTGACAGGGAAAAACTGTTTTTT	CSALDREKLFF
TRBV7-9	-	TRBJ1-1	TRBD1	TGTGCCAGCAGCTTAGTATCTGGGACAGTGAACACTGAAGCTTTCTTT	CASSLVSGTVNTEAFF
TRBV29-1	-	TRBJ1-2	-	TGCAGCGTTGGGGGGATCTATGGCTACACCTTC	CSVGGIYGYTF
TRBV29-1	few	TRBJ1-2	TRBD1	TGCAGCGCCGGAGACAGGGGGCGGCCCCTAGGCGGGGGCTACACCTTC	CSAGDRGRPLGGGYTF
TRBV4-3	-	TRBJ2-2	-	TGCGCCAGCAGCGGTAGTTCAGGGGTTGCCGGGGAGCTGTTTTTT	CASSGSSGVAGELFF
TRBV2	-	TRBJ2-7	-	TGTGCCAGCACTGGGGAGGTACTCTCCTACGAGCAGTACTTC	CASTGEVLSYEQYF
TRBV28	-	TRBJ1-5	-	TGTGCCAGTGGGTATAGCAATCAGCCCCAGCATTTT	CASGYSNQPQHF
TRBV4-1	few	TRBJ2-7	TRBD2	TGCGCCAGCAGCCCTAGAGGGGTGGCGGGAGGGCCTTCCTACGAGCAGTACTTC	CASSPRGVAGGPSYEQYF
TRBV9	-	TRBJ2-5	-	TGTGCCAGCAGCTTGGGACGTGGGGAGACCCAGTACTTC	CASSLGRGETQYF
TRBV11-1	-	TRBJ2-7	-	TGTGCCAGCAGCCCCCCTCCAGACCTGGGCGAGCAGTACTTC	CASSPPPDLGEQYF
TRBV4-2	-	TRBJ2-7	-	TGTGCCAGCAGCCCTGAGGTAGCAGCGACCGCCTACGAGCAGTACTTC	CASSPEVAATAYEQYF
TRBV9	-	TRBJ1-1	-	TGTGCCAGCAGCGCCCGGGATCGAGGGACTGAAGCTTTCTTT	CASSARDRGTEAFF
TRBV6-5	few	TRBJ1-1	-	TGTGCCAGCAGGCCCGAGGGGTTGGGGACTGAAGCTTTCTTT	CASRPEGLGTEAFF
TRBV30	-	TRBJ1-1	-	TGTGCCTGGGGACGGATGAACACTGAAGCTTTCTTT	CAWGRMNTEAFF
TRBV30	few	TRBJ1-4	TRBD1	TGTGCCTGGAAGTTTACAGGGGGTTTTGAAAAACTGTTTTTT	CAWKFTGGFEKLFF
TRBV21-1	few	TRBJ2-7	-	TGTGCCAGCAGCAGAGGGACTCCGGGACAGGGCTACTTCTACGAGCAGTACTTC	CASSRGTPGQGYFYEQYF
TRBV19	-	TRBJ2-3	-	TGTGCCAGTAGTATCGGAACAGGAGCCACAGATACGCAGTATTTT	CASSIGTGATDTQYF
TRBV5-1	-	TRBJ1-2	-	TGCGCCAGCAGCTCCGATAACGGACAGCGACTAAATGGCTACACCTTC	CASSSDNGQRLNGYTF
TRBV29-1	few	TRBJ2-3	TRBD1	TGCAGCGTGCGACCAGGGGGTAGCACAGATACGCAGTATTTT	CSVRPGGSTDTQYF